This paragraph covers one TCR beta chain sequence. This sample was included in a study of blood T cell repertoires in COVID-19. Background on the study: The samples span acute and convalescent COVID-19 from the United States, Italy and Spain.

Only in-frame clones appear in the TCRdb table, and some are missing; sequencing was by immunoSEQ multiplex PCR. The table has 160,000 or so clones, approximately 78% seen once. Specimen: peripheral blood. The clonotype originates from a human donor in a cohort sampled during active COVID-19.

CDR3 in amino acids: CASSYSVGGGPRGYTF. The DNA for the CDR3 is TGTGCCAGCAGTTACTCCGTGGGAGGAGGGCCAAGGGGCTACACCTTC. The chain couples TRBV6-2 or TRBV6-3 to TRBJ1-2; D is unresolved. The CDR3 is 16 amino acids. Trimming left V 0 bases short and J 8 bases short, with 19 bases between. From germline, CDR1 is MNHEY and CDR2 SVGEGT.